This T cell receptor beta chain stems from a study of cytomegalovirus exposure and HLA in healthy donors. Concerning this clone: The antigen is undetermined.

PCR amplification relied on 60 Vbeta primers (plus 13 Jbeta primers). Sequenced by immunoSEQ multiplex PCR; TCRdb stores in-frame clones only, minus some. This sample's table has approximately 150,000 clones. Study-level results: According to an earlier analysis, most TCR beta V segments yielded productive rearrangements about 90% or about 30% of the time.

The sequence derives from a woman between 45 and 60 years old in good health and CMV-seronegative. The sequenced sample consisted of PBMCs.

CDR3 region: CASSLAGLAGIQETQYF. CDR3 nucleotides: TGTGCCAGCAGCTTGGCCGGACTAGCGGGGATTCAAGAGACCCAGTACTTC. V gene TRBV5-5 combines with J gene TRBJ2-5; 12 bases map to TRBD2. The V gene's germline CDR1 is SGHKS and CDR2 YYEKEE (reference sequence). V shed 0 bases and J 2 bases; nucleotides not matched to a gene: 5. The CDR3 runs to 17 residues.